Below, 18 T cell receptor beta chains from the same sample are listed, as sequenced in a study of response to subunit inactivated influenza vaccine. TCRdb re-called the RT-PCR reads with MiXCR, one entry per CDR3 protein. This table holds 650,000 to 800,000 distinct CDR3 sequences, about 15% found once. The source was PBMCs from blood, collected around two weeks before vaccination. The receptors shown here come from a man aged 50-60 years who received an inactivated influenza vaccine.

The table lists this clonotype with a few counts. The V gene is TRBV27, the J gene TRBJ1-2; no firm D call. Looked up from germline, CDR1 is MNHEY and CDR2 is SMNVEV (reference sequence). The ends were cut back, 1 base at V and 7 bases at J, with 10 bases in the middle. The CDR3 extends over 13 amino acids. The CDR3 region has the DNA TGTGCCAGCAGTTTATTTTCAGGTGGTGGCTACACCTTC. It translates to CASSLFSGGGYTF.

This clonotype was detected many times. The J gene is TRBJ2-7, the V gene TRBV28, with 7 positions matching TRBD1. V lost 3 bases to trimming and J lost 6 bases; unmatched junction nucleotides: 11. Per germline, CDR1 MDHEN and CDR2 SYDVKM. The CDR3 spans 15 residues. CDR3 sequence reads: CASSLSWDSVSEQYF. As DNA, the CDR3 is TGTGCCAGCAGTTTGTCATGGGACAGCGTCAGCGAGCAGTACTTC.

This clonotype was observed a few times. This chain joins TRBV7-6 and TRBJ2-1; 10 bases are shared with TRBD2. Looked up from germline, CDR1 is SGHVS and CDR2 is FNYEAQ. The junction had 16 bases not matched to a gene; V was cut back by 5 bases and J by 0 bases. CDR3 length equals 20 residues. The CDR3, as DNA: TGTGCCAGCAGCGGGCGGGTCCTAGCGGGGGTCAGAAGCTCCTACAATGAGCAGTTCTTC. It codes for CASSGRVLAGVRSSYNEQFF.

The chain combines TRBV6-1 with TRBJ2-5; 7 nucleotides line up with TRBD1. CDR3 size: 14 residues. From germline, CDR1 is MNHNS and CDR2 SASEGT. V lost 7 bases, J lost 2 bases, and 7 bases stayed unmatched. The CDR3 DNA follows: TGTGCCAGCACCCTCAGGGACAGTCAAGAGACCCAGTACTTC. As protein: CASTLRDSQETQYF.

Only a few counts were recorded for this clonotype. The DNA of the CDR3 is TGCGCCAGCAGCTTGGAAGGGTGGACAGATACGCAGTATTTT. Translated, it gives CASSLEGWTDTQYF. The V call is TRBV5-1, the J call TRBJ2-3; D is uncertain. This CDR3 is built from 14 residues. Trimming removed 0 bases from V and 3 bases from J, with 8 bases in between. Per the germline V gene, CDR1 is SGHRS and CDR2 is YFSETQ.

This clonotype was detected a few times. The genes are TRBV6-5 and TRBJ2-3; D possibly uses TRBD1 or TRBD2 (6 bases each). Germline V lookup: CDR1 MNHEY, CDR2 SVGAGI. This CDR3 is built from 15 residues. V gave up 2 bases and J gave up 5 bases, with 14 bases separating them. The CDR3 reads CASSYGDSRGDTQYF. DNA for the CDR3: TGTGCCAGCAGTTACGGGGACTCCAGGGGAGATACGCAGTATTTT.

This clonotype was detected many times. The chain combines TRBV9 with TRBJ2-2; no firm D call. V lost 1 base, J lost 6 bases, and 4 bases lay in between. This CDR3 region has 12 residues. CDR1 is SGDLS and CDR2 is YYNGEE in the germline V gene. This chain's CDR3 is CASSVFSGELFF. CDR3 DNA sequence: TGTGCCAGCAGCGTATTCTCCGGGGAGCTGTTTTTT.

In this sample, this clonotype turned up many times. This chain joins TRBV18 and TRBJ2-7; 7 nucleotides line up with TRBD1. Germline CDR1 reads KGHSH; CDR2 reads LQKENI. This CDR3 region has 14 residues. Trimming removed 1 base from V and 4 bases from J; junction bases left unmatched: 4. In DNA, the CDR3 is TGTGCCAGCTCACCACGGGCACAGGGGTACGAGCAGTACTTC. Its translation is CASSPRAQGYEQYF.

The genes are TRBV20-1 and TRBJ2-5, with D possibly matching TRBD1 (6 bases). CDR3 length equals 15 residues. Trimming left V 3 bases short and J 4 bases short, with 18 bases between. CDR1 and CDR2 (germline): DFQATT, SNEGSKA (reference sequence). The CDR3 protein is CSARANTGLAETQYF. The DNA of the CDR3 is TGCAGTGCTAGGGCGAATACAGGGTTAGCAGAGACCCAGTACTTC.

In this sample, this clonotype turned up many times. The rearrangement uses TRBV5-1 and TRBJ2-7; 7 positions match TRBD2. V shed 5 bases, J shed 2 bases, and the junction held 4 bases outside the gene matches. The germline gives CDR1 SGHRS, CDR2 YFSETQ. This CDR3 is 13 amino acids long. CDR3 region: CASRPGTTYEQYF. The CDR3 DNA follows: TGCGCCAGCAGACCCGGGACTACCTACGAGCAGTACTTC.

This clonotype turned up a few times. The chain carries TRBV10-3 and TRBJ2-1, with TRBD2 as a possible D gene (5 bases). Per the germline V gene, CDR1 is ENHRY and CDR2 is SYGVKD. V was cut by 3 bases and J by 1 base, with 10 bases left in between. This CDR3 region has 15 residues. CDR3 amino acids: CAISERGQSYNEQFF. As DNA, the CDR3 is TGTGCCATCAGTGAACGCGGGCAATCCTACAATGAGCAGTTCTTC.

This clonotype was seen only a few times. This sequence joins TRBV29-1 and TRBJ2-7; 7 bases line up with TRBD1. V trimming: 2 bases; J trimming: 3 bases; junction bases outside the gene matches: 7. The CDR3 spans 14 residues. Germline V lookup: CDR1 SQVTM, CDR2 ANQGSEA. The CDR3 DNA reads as TGCAGCGTTGAATGGAACGACAGGGACTACGAGCAGTACTTC. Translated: CSVEWNDRDYEQYF.

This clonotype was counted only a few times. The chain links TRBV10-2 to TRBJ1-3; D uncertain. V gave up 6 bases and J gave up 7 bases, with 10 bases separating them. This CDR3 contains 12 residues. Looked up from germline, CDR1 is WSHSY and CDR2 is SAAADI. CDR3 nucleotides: TGCGCCAGCAGCGACGGGCGTAACACCATATATTTT. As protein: CASSDGRNTIYF.

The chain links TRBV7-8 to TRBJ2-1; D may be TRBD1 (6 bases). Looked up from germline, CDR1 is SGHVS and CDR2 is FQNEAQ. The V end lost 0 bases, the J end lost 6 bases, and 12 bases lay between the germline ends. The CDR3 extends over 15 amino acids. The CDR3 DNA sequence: TGTGCCAGCAGCTTAGCCAGGGGATACAGCAATGAGCAGTTCTTC. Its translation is CASSLARGYSNEQFF. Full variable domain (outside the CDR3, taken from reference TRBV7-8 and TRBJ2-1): GAGVSQSPRYKVAKRGQDVALRCDPISGHVSLFWYQQALGQGPEFLTYFQNEAQLDKSGLPSDRFFAERPEGSVSTLKIQRTQQEDSAVYLCASSLARGYSNEQFFGPGTRLTVL.

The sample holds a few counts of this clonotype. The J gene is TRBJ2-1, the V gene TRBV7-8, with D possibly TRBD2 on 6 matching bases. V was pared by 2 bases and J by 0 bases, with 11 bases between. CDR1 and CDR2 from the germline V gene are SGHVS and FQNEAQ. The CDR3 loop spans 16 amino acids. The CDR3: CASSLRRASSYNEQFF. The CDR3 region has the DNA TGTGCCAGCAGCTTAAGGAGGGCTAGCTCCTACAATGAGCAGTTCTTC.

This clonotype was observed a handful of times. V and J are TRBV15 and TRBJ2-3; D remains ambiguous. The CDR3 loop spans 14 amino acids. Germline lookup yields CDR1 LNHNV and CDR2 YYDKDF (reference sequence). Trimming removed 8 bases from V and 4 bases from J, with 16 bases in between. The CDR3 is CATQLARIADTQYF. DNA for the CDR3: TGTGCCACCCAGCTGGCCCGGATTGCAGATACGCAGTATTTT.

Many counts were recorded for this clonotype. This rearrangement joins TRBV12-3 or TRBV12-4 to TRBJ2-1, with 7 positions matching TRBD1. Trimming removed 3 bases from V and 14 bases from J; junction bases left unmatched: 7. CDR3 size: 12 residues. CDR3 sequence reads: CASSFRDRVKFF. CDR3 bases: TGTGCCAGCAGTTTTAGAGACAGGGTTAAGTTCTTC.

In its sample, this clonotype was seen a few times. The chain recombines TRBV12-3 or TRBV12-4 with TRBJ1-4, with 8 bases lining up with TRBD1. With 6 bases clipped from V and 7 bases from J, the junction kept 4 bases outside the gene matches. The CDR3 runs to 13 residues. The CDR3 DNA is TGTGCCAGCAGGCGCGGGACAGGTGAAAAACTGTTTTTT. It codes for CASRRGTGEKLFF.